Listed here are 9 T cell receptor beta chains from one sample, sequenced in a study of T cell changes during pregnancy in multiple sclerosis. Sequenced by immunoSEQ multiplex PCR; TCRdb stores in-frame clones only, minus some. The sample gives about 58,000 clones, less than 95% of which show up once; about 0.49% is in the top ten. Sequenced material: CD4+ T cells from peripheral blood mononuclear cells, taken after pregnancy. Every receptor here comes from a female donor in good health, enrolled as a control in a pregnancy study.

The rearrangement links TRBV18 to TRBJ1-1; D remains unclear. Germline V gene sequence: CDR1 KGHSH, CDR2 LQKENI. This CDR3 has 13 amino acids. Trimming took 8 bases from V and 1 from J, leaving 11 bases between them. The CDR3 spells CASTPPGNTEAFF. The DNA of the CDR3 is TGTGCCAGCACCCCGCCAGGGAACACTGAAGCTTTCTTT.

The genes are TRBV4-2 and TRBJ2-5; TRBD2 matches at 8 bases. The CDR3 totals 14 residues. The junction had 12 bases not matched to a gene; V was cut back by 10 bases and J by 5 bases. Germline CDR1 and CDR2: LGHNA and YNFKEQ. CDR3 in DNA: TGTGCCACCTCCCCGGGGGGGGCGGAGGAGACCCAGTACTTC. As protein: CATSPGGAEETQYF.

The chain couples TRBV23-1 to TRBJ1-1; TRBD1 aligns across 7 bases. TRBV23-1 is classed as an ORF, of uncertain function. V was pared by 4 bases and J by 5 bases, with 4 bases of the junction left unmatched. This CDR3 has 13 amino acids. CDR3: CASSPTGQTEAFF. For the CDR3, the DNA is TGCGCCAGCAGTCCGACAGGGCAAACTGAAGCTTTCTTT.

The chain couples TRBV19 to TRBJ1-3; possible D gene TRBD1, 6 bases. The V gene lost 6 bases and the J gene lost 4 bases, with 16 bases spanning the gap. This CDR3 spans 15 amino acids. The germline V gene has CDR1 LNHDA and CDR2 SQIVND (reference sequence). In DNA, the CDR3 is TGTGCCAGTAGCCCGCTGGGGGCTGCCGGAAACACCATATATTTT. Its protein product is CASSPLGAAGNTIYF. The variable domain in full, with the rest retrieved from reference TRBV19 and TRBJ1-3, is DGGITQSPKYLFRKEGQNVTLSCEQNLNHDAMYWYRQDPGQGLRLIYYSQIVNDFQKGDIAEGYSVSREKKESFPLTVTSAQKNPTAFYLCASSPLGAAGNTIYFGEGSWLTVV.

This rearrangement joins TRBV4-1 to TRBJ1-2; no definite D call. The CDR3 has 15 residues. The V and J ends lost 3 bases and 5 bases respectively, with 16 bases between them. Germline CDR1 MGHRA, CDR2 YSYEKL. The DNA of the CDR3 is TGCGCCAGCAGCCACCCTGTGGGCGGGAATTATGGCTACACCTTC. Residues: CASSHPVGGNYGYTF.

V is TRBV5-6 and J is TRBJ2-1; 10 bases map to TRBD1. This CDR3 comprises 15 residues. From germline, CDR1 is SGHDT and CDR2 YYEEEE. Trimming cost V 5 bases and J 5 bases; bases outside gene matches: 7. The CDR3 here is CASRRTGTGDNEQFF. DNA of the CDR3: TGTGCCAGCAGACGAACAGGGACAGGGGACAATGAGCAGTTCTTC.

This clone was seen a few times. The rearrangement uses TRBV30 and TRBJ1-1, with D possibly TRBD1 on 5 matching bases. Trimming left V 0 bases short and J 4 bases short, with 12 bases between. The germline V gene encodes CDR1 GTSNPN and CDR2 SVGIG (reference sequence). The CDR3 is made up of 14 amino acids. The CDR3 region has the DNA TGTGCCTGGAGTGTCTCTCAGGGAGGCACTGAAGCTTTCTTT. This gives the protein CAWSVSQGGTEAFF.

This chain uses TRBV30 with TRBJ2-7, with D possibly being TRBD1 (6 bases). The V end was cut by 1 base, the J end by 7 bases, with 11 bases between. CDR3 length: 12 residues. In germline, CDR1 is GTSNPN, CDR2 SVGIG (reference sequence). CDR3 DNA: TGTGCCTGGAGTGGAACAGGGCGGGAGCAGTACTTC. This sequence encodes CAWSGTGREQYF.

The CDR3: CASSLYLRAPLHF. The CDR3 region has the DNA TGTGCCAGCAGTTTATATCTCCGTGCACCCCTCCACTTT. The chain is built from TRBV27 and TRBJ1-6; no firm D call. This CDR3 region has 13 residues. V was trimmed by 1 base and J by 11 bases, leaving 9 bases between them. Germline CDR1 reads MNHEY; CDR2 reads SMNVEV (reference sequence).